This is a list of T cell receptor beta chains from one sample in a study of spatial heterogeneity in lung cancer. TCRdb re-called the 5' RACE reads through MiXCR, storing one row per CDR3 protein. The sample gives some 29,000 distinct CDR3 sequences, about 8.1% of which show up once; around 36% is in the top ten. Here the sequenced sample was PBMCs, taken at surgery. The source is a female donor with early-stage non-small cell lung cancer. CDR3s include the opening cysteine and the closing phenylalanine or tryptophan. A D gene is named only where the DNA matches it firmly. Clone size is given for some rows only: seen once, a few or many times, or a class if the clone is expanded.

j_gene,v_gene,d_gene,abundance,CDR3nt,CDR3aa
TRBJ2-5,TRBV9,TRBD2,many,TGTGCCAGCAGCCGCCCTAGCGGGAGTCAGACCCAGTACTTC,CASSRPSGSQTQYF
TRBJ1-6,TRBV2,NA,many,TGTGCCAGCAGCCCTCGGACAGACTATAATTCACCCCTCCACTTT,CASSPRTDYNSPLHF
TRBJ2-1,TRBV5-5,NA,many,TGTGCCAGCAGCTCCCCACTAGTTTCCCATGAGCAGTTCTTC,CASSSPLVSHEQFF
TRBJ2-2,TRBV5-1,NA,NA,TGCGCCAGCAGCGTAGAGAGGGCCGGGGAGCTGTTTTTT,CASSVERAGELFF
TRBJ2-5,TRBV9,NA,many,TGTGCCAGCAGCGTAGGTCTACTGCAAGAGACCCAGTACTTC,CASSVGLLQETQYF
TRBJ2-1,TRBV6-6,TRBD2,few,TGTGCCAGCGAAACTAGCGGGGGGGTCTACAATGAGCAGTTCTTC,CASETSGGVYNEQFF
TRBJ1-2,TRBV7-9,NA,many,TGTGCCAGCAGCTTCGGTCTGGGCAATGGCGGCTACACCTTC,CASSFGLGNGGYTF
TRBJ1-1,TRBV27,NA,many,TGTGCCAGCAGTTTTCTGGGCAGATCGAACACTGAAGCTTTCTTT,CASSFLGRSNTEAFF
TRBJ2-7,TRBV28,TRBD2,many,TGTGCCAGCAGTCTCGGGACTAACTCCTACGAGCAGTACTTC,CASSLGTNSYEQYF
TRBJ2-3,TRBV9,TRBD2,NA,TGTGCCAGCAGCGATACCGGGACTAGCCCAGCAGATACGCAGTATTTT,CASSDTGTSPADTQYF
TRBJ1-3,TRBV2,NA,many,TGTGCCAGCAGTGAAGAAGGGGTATCTGGAAACACCATATATTTT,CASSEEGVSGNTIYF
TRBJ2-3,TRBV7-2,NA,NA,TGTGCCAGCAGCCCGCGCTTTGGGGGGTTCACAGATACGCAGTATTTT,CASSPRFGGFTDTQYF
TRBJ2-3,TRBV12-3/TRBV12-4,NA,many,TGTGCCAGCAGTTTATATAGATGGGGTGCAGATACGCAGTATTTT,CASSLYRWGADTQYF
TRBJ2-1,TRBV7-3,NA,NA,TGTGCCAGCAGCTTAGGGGGTAGCTCTGATGAGCAGTTCTTC,CASSLGGSSDEQFF
TRBJ2-5,TRBV4-3,TRBD2,NA,TGCGCCAGCAGCCAGCTCAATAAGGGACTAGCGGGAGTTGAGACCCAGTACTTC,CASSQLNKGLAGVETQYF
TRBJ1-5,TRBV6-5,NA,NA,TGTGCCAGCAGTGACAGCACAAGGCAGCCCCAGCATTTT,CASSDSTRQPQHF
TRBJ2-4,TRBV6-5,NA,many,TGTGCCAGCAGAACGCAGGTGGCGGGAAACATTCAGTACTTC,CASRTQVAGNIQYF
TRBJ1-6,TRBV28,NA,many,TGTGCCAGCAGTTTATCGGGCGGACTTGGGAGTTTGGATTCACCCCTCCACTTT,CASSLSGGLGSLDSPLHF
TRBJ1-2,TRBV9,TRBD1,NA,TGTGCCAGCAGCGTGCGGCAGGGGGTCCTTTCTAACTATGGCTACACCTTC,CASSVRQGVLSNYGYTF
TRBJ1-5,TRBV24-1,NA,NA,TGTGCCACCAGTAGAAACCAGGGGAACCAGCCCCAGCATTTT,CATSRNQGNQPQHF
TRBJ1-1,TRBV29-1,TRBD1,many,TGCAGCGCCCAAAGACAGGGTAACACTGAAGCTTTCTTT,CSAQRQGNTEAFF
TRBJ2-3,TRBV9,NA,NA,TGTGCCAGCAGCGTAGAACAGATCGATACGCAGTATTTT,CASSVEQIDTQYF
TRBJ2-5,TRBV11-2,NA,medium-sized,TGTGCCAGCAGCTTAGTGACAGTCCAAGAGACCCAGTACTTC,CASSLVTVQETQYF
TRBJ2-3,TRBV12-3/TRBV12-4,TRBD2,many,TGTGCCAGCAGGGGCGGGAGAGATACGCAGTATTTT,CASRGGRDTQYF
TRBJ2-7,TRBV6-2/TRBV6-3,NA,few,TGTGCCAGCAAACCTACAGCTAGCCTTTCCTACGAGCAGTACTTC,CASKPTASLSYEQYF
TRBJ1-1,TRBV6-1,NA,many,TGTGCCAGCAGTGCCCCGGACAAAGGGGACACTGAAGCTTTCTTT,CASSAPDKGDTEAFF
TRBJ2-4,TRBV6-5,TRBD1,few,TGTGCCAGCAGCTACGACAGGGGCGCCAAAAACATTCAGTACTTC,CASSYDRGAKNIQYF
TRBJ2-5,TRBV28,TRBD2,few,TGTGCCAGCAGTTTCCAACCGGGACTAGCGAGACAAGAGACCCAGTACTTC,CASSFQPGLARQETQYF
TRBJ1-2,TRBV4-3,TRBD1,many,TGCGCCAGCAGCCACGGAGGAGGGACAGGGGATGGCTACACCTTC,CASSHGGGTGDGYTF
TRBJ1-2,TRBV4-2,NA,few,TGTGCCAGCAGCCAAGATTCCGGGACGATATATAACTATGGCTACACCTTC,CASSQDSGTIYNYGYTF
TRBJ2-1,TRBV4-3,TRBD2,few,TGCGCCAGCAGCCCAGCGGGAGGCGGCTCCTACAATGAGCAGTTCTTC,CASSPAGGGSYNEQFF
TRBJ2-2,TRBV9,NA,many,TGTGCCAGCAGCGCACGACCCACCGGGGAGCTGTTTTTT,CASSARPTGELFF
TRBJ1-6,TRBV11-2,NA,many,TGTGCCAGCAGCTTGTTCACATATAATTCACCCCTCCACTTT,CASSLFTYNSPLHF
TRBJ1-3,TRBV19,TRBD1,many,TGTGCCAGTGACACAGGGGCTACTGGAAACACCATATATTTT,CASDTGATGNTIYF
TRBJ1-1,TRBV25-1,NA,few,TGTGCCAGCAGTGTAACAGCTGAAGCTTTCTTT,CASSVTAEAFF
TRBJ2-1,TRBV10-3,NA,many,TGTGCCATCAAAGATCAGAATAGCCCCTACAATGAGCAGTTCTTC,CAIKDQNSPYNEQFF
TRBJ2-3,TRBV6-1,NA,many,TGTGCCAGCAGCCCCTGGAGGGGGCGCTTAGATACGCAGTATTTT,CASSPWRGRLDTQYF
TRBJ1-5,TRBV18,NA,many,TGTGCCAGCTCACCTAACAGAGATAGCAATCAGCCCCAGCATTTT,CASSPNRDSNQPQHF
TRBJ2-3,TRBV7-9,TRBD1,many,TGTGCCAGCAGCTTAGGGACAGGAAACACAGATACGCAGTATTTT,CASSLGTGNTDTQYF
TRBJ2-7,TRBV28,TRBD1,few,TGTGCCAGCAGGAAAGGACAGGCGATATACGAGCAGTACTTC,CASRKGQAIYEQYF
TRBJ2-7,TRBV18,TRBD1,few,TGTGCCAGCTCACCAACCGGGACAGCCGAGCAGTACTTC,CASSPTGTAEQYF
TRBJ2-3,TRBV5-1,TRBD1,many,TGCGCCAGCAGCTTATTCGGAGGACAGGAAAGCACAGATACGCAGTATTTT,CASSLFGGQESTDTQYF
TRBJ1-2,TRBV6-2/TRBV6-3,TRBD1,few,TGTGCCAGCAGTTCCGGGGGGACAGGGCGACTTGGCTACACCTTC,CASSSGGTGRLGYTF
TRBJ2-7,TRBV20-1,TRBD2,few,TGCAGTGCTAGAGATTTCAGCGGGGGGTACTTC,CSARDFSGGYF
TRBJ1-2,TRBV28,NA,NA,TGTGCCAGCAGTCGAGGTGGGGGAGGTAACTATGGCTACACCTTC,CASSRGGGGNYGYTF
TRBJ1-1,TRBV7-9,TRBD1,many,TGTGCCAGCAGCCCGACTAATGGACAGGGTGAAGCTTTCTTT,CASSPTNGQGEAFF
TRBJ2-7,TRBV28,TRBD1,many,TGTGCCAGCAGTTTTTCTTCCTCAAGACTATTTCGTCCACAATACGGGACAGCTTACGTGGGGCAGTACTTC,CASSFSSSRLFRPQYGTAYVGQYF
TRBJ2-5,TRBV4-2,NA,many,TGTGCCAGCAGCCAATCCGGGACAAACTTCGGGGAGACCCAGTACTTC,CASSQSGTNFGETQYF
TRBJ2-7,TRBV25-1,TRBD1,many,TGTGCCAGCAGTGATCTCCGGGACAGGGACTTCAAGCAGTACTTC,CASSDLRDRDFKQYF
TRBJ2-1,TRBV28,TRBD2,many,TGTGCCAGCAGTCCTACCCTAGCGGGGTTCTACAATGAGCAGTTCTTC,CASSPTLAGFYNEQFF
TRBJ1-3,TRBV25-1,NA,many,TGTGCCAGCAGTCCCTTTTGGGAAGGTACTGGAAACACCATATATTTT,CASSPFWEGTGNTIYF
TRBJ1-1,TRBV5-6,TRBD1,NA,TGTGCCAGCAGCTTCTACAGTTATACAGGGGGCAAAGCTTTCTTT,CASSFYSYTGGKAFF
TRBJ2-3,TRBV18,NA,NA,TGTGCCAGCTCAGCTATGTTAGCGAGAACAGATACGCAGTATTTT,CASSAMLARTDTQYF
TRBJ2-1,TRBV11-1,TRBD2,many,TGTGCCAGCAGCTCAAAGTGGGATCGCGGGAGAGGAAATGAGCAGTTCTTC,CASSSKWDRGRGNEQFF
TRBJ1-1,TRBV2,NA,NA,TGTGCCAGCAGTTGGGGGACGAGGAACACTGAAGCTTTCTTT,CASSWGTRNTEAFF
TRBJ1-1,TRBV3-1,TRBD1,few,TGTGCCAGCAGCCAAGTGAACAGGGGAGGAACTGAAGCTTTCTTT,CASSQVNRGGTEAFF
TRBJ2-2,TRBV7-8,TRBD1,few,TGTGCCAGCAGATCCACAGGGGCCACCGGGGAGCTGTTTTTT,CASRSTGATGELFF
TRBJ2-3,TRBV6-6,TRBD2,NA,TGTGCCACCCGATTTTCCCTGACTAGCGGGAGTACAGATACGCAGTATTTT,CATRFSLTSGSTDTQYF
TRBJ1-5,TRBV7-9,NA,many,TGTGCCAGCAGCCGCGCAGGGGATCGTCAGCCCCAGCATTTT,CASSRAGDRQPQHF
TRBJ1-2,TRBV12-3/TRBV12-4,NA,NA,TGTGCCAGCAGTCCCCGGGGGGATGGCTACACCTTC,CASSPRGDGYTF